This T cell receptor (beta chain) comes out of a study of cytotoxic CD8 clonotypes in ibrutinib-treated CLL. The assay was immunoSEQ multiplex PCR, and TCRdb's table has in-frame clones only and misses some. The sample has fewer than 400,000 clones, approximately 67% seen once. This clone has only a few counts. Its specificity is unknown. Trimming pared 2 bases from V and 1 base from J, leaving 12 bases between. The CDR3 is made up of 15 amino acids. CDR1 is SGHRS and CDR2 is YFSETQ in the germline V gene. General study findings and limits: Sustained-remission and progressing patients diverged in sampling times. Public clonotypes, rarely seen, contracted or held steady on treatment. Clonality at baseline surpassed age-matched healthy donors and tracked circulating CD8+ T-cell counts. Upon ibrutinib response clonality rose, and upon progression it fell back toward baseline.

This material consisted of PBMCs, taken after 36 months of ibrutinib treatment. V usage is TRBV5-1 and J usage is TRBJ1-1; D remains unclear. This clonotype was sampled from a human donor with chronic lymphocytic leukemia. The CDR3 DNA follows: TGCGCCAGCAGCTTACTACCCGGGAAGAACACTGAAGCTTTCTTT. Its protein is CASSLLPGKNTEAFF.